These T cell receptor beta chains were read from a single sample in a study of blood T cell repertoires in COVID-19. Data came from immunoSEQ multiplex PCR; TCRdb stores just in-frame clones and leaves some out. There are around 120,000 clones in the sample; about 78% occur only once, and roughly 2.1% lies in the top ten. The sample comprised peripheral blood. Every receptor here comes from a man between 65 and 79 years old with acute or convalescent COVID-19. Each CDR3 is given with its conserved first and last residue. The order of the fields is V gene, clone size, D gene, J gene, CDR3 protein, CDR3 DNA. D genes are given only for firm matches. Size tells how often a clone was seen (once, few, many) or the class of an expanded clone, and some rows leave it out.

V gene: TRBV29-1; clone size: once; D gene: TRBD1; J gene: TRBJ2-7; CDR3 protein: CSVAGTGVHEQYF; CDR3 DNA: TGCAGCGTTGCGGGGACAGGGGTCCACGAGCAGTACTTC
V gene: TRBV7-6; clone size: .; D gene: TRBD2; J gene: TRBJ2-7; CDR3 protein: CASSVGGEQYF; CDR3 DNA: TGTGCCAGCAGCGTGGGGGGGGAGCAGTACTTC
V gene: TRBV10-3; clone size: .; D gene: TRBD2; J gene: TRBJ2-3; CDR3 protein: CAIKGLAVTDTQYF; CDR3 DNA: TGTGCCATCAAGGGACTAGCGGTCACAGATACGCAGTATTTT
V gene: TRBV4-1; clone size: .; D gene: TRBD1; J gene: TRBJ2-7; CDR3 protein: CASSQTDRALGEQYF; CDR3 DNA: TGCGCCAGCAGCCAAACGGACAGGGCGTTGGGCGAGCAGTACTTC
V gene: TRBV12-3/TRBV12-4; clone size: .; D gene: .; J gene: TRBJ1-1; CDR3 protein: CASSFLDTEAFF; CDR3 DNA: TGTGCCAGCAGTTTCCTAGACACTGAAGCTTTCTTT
V gene: TRBV9; clone size: once; D gene: .; J gene: TRBJ2-1; CDR3 protein: CASSVGQSYNEQFF; CDR3 DNA: TGTGCCAGCAGCGTAGGGCAATCCTACAATGAGCAGTTCTTC
V gene: TRBV24-1; clone size: .; D gene: .; J gene: TRBJ1-2; CDR3 protein: CATSDYTKGHGYTF; CDR3 DNA: TGTGCCACCAGTGATTACACCAAGGGGCATGGCTACACCTTC
V gene: TRBV7-8; clone size: .; D gene: TRBD1; J gene: TRBJ1-6; CDR3 protein: CASSSTGPNSPLHF; CDR3 DNA: TGTGCCAGCAGCTCGACAGGGCCGAATTCACCCCTCCACTTT
V gene: TRBV7-2; clone size: .; D gene: .; J gene: TRBJ1-1; CDR3 protein: CASSLVQGLTEAFF; CDR3 DNA: TGTGCCAGCAGCTTAGTACAGGGTCTCACTGAAGCTTTCTTT
V gene: TRBV5-1; clone size: few; D gene: .; J gene: TRBJ1-4; CDR3 protein: CASSFERANEKLFF; CDR3 DNA: TGCGCCAGCAGCTTCGAGAGGGCTAATGAAAAACTGTTTTTT
V gene: TRBV5-1; clone size: few; D gene: .; J gene: TRBJ1-1; CDR3 protein: CASSWGGMNTEAFF; CDR3 DNA: TGCGCCAGCAGCTGGGGAGGAATGAACACTGAAGCTTTCTTT
V gene: TRBV7-2; clone size: .; D gene: .; J gene: TRBJ1-2; CDR3 protein: CASSLEGGRRNYGYTF; CDR3 DNA: TGTGCCAGCAGCTTAGAGGGAGGGAGGAGGAACTATGGCTACACCTTC
V gene: TRBV5-1; clone size: .; D gene: .; J gene: TRBJ1-2; CDR3 protein: CASSSTAGGPLLDGYTF; CDR3 DNA: TGCGCCAGCAGTTCCACTGCCGGGGGGCCCCTTCTGGATGGCTACACCTTC
V gene: TRBV11-3; clone size: .; D gene: TRBD2; J gene: TRBJ2-1; CDR3 protein: CASSLLLAGRGSYNEQFF; CDR3 DNA: TGTGCCAGCAGCTTATTACTGGCGGGGAGGGGCTCCTACAATGAGCAGTTCTTC
V gene: TRBV19; clone size: .; D gene: TRBD2; J gene: TRBJ2-3; CDR3 protein: CASSPHPGGSGGADTQYF; CDR3 DNA: TGTGCCAGTAGTCCACACCCCGGTGGTAGCGGGGGGGCAGATACGCAGTATTTT
V gene: TRBV6-5; clone size: .; D gene: TRBD1; J gene: TRBJ1-1; CDR3 protein: CASRPTGQGNTEAFF; CDR3 DNA: TGTGCCAGCAGACCCACCGGACAGGGGAACACTGAAGCTTTCTTT
V gene: TRBV12-3/TRBV12-4; clone size: .; D gene: .; J gene: TRBJ1-2; CDR3 protein: CASSFKDKGGYTF; CDR3 DNA: TGTGCCAGCAGTTTTAAGGACAAAGGTGGCTACACCTTC
V gene: TRBV6-5; clone size: few; D gene: .; J gene: TRBJ2-1; CDR3 protein: CAGGIGGVYNEQFF; CDR3 DNA: TGTGCCGGCGGAATAGGCGGGGTGTACAATGAGCAGTTCTTC
V gene: TRBV5-4; clone size: .; D gene: TRBD2; J gene: TRBJ2-3; CDR3 protein: CASSPSLLAGGPYTQYF; CDR3 DNA: TGTGCCAGCAGCCCCTCACTCCTAGCGGGGGGGCCTTATACGCAGTATTTT
V gene: TRBV5-1; clone size: once; D gene: .; J gene: TRBJ1-4; CDR3 protein: CASSMQGATNEKLFF; CDR3 DNA: TGCGCCAGCAGCATGCAGGGTGCAACTAATGAAAAACTGTTTTTT
V gene: TRBV4-2; clone size: .; D gene: .; J gene: TRBJ2-2; CDR3 protein: CASSQEGQGPGGELFF; CDR3 DNA: TGTGCCAGCAGCCAAGAAGGGCAGGGGCCCGGGGGGGAGCTGTTTTTT
V gene: TRBV4-3; clone size: few; D gene: .; J gene: TRBJ1-4; CDR3 protein: CASSQDKRAFNEKLFF; CDR3 DNA: TGCGCCAGCAGCCAAGATAAGCGGGCGTTTAATGAAAAACTGTTTTTT
V gene: TRBV6-1; clone size: .; D gene: TRBD1; J gene: TRBJ1-1; CDR3 protein: CASSVRGTGVGDTEAFF; CDR3 DNA: TGTGCCAGCAGTGTTAGAGGGACAGGGGTTGGAGACACTGAAGCTTTCTTT
V gene: TRBV2; clone size: .; D gene: .; J gene: TRBJ1-5; CDR3 protein: CASAEGGASNQPQHF; CDR3 DNA: TGTGCCAGCGCCGAGGGGGGGGCAAGCAATCAGCCCCAGCATTTT
V gene: TRBV18; clone size: .; D gene: .; J gene: TRBJ2-2; CDR3 protein: CASSPRDSGANTGELFF; CDR3 DNA: TGTGCCAGCTCACCACGCGACTCGGGGGCGAACACCGGGGAGCTGTTTTTT
V gene: TRBV7-9; clone size: .; D gene: TRBD1; J gene: TRBJ1-1; CDR3 protein: CASSLAWDRLNTEAFF; CDR3 DNA: TGTGCCAGCAGCTTAGCCTGGGACAGATTGAACACTGAAGCTTTCTTT
V gene: TRBV14; clone size: .; D gene: .; J gene: TRBJ2-1; CDR3 protein: CASSQEGGFNIDEQFF; CDR3 DNA: TGTGCCAGCAGCCAAGAAGGGGGTTTCAACATAGATGAGCAGTTCTTC
V gene: TRBV7-3; clone size: .; D gene: .; J gene: TRBJ2-2; CDR3 protein: CASSLSTANTGELFF; CDR3 DNA: TGTGCCAGCAGCTTAAGCACAGCGAACACCGGGGAGCTGTTTTTT
V gene: TRBV30; clone size: few; D gene: TRBD2; J gene: TRBJ2-1; CDR3 protein: CAWIERGGGYPYNEQFF; CDR3 DNA: TGTGCCTGGATCGAGCGGGGGGGCGGATACCCCTACAATGAGCAGTTCTTC